Included here is one TCR beta chain sequence, with context. The data belong to a study of shared clonotypes between healthy human individuals. Several immunoSEQ 96-well plates shared each subset's DNA, each plate a replicate. Using immunoSEQ multiplex PCR, the repertoire was profiled, and TCRdb retains in-frame clones only, with some absent. The sample has some 500,000 clones, around 95% seen once; the top ten hold 0.064%. The sample was naive CD4+ T cells sorted from blood. Sample subset: CD45RA+ positively selected. The sequence came from a woman under 40 in good health.

CDR3 sequence reads: CASSFGQQETQYF. CDR3 in DNA: TGCGCCAGCAGCTTTGGTCAGCAGGAGACCCAGTACTTC. The V gene is TRBV5-1, the J gene TRBJ2-5; D is ambiguous. Germline V gives CDR1 SGHRS, CDR2 YFSETQ. V was pared by 2 bases and J by 5 bases, with 10 bases between. The CDR3 covers 13 residues.